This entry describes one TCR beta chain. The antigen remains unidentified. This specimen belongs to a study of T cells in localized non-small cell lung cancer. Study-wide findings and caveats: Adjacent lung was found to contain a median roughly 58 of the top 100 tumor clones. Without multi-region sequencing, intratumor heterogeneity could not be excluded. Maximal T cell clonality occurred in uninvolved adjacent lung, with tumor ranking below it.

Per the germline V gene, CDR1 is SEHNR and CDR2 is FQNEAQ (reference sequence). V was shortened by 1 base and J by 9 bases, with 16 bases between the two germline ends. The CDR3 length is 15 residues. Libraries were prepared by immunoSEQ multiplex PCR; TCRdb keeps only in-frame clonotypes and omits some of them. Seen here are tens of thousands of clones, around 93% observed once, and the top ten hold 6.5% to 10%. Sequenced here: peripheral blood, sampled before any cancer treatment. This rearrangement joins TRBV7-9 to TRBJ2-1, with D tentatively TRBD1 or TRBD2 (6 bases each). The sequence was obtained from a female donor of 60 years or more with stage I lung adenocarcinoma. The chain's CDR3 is CASSLVWTEGGEQFF. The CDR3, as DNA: TGTGCCAGCAGCTTAGTTTGGACTGAGGGGGGTGAGCAGTTCTTC. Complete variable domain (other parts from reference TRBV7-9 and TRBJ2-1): DTGVSQNPRHKITKRGQNVTFRCDPISEHNRLYWYRQTLGQGPEFLTYFQNEAQLEKSRLLSDRFSAERPKGSFSTLEIQRTEQGDSAMYLCASSLVWTEGGEQFFGPGTRLTVL.